This TCR beta chain was sequenced for a study of Ad26.COV2.S vaccination and SARS-CoV-2 variants. Libraries were prepared by immunoSEQ multiplex PCR; TCRdb keeps only in-frame clonotypes and omits some of them. Of about 380,000 clones listed, roughly 80% were seen once; the top ten hold roughly 7.4%. V was shortened by 5 bases and J by 2 bases, with 14 bases between the two germline ends. This CDR3 contains 15 residues. From germline, CDR1 is SGHVS and CDR2 FQNEAQ. Noted treatment: 15 to 20 received Ad26.COV2.S at low or high dose, single or two shots; about five received placebo; per-sample allocation not given. Vaccine and placebo recipients were sampled on day 63 after the first injection.

The origin of this receptor is a person between 18 and 65 years old who received the Ad26.COV2.S COVID-19 vaccine or a placebo. J is TRBJ2-3 and V is TRBV7-8; D is perhaps TRBD1 (6 bases). This specimen consisted of peripheral blood, obtained in a trial of Ad26.COV2.S vaccine versus placebo. CDR3 sequence: CASSQLGQITDTQYF. CDR3 nucleotide sequence: TGTGCCAGCAGCCAATTAGGACAGATCACAGATACGCAGTATTTT.